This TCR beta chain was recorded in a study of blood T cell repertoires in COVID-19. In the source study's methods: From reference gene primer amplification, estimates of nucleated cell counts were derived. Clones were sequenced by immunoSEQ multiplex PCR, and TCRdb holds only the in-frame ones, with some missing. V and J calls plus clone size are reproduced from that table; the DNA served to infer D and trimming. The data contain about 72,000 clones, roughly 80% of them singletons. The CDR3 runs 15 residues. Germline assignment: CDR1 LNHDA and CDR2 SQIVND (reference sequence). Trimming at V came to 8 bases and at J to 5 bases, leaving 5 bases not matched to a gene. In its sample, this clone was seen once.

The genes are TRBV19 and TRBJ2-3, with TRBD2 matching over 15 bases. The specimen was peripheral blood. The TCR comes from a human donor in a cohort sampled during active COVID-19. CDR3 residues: CASPRTSGGGDTQYF. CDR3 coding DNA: TGTGCCAGTCCCCGGACTAGCGGGGGGGGAGATACGCAGTATTTT.